This entry describes one TCR beta chain. This sample was taken from a study of T cell changes during pregnancy in multiple sclerosis. The V end lost 11 bases, the J end lost 5 bases, and 21 bases lay between the germline ends. Looked up from germline, CDR1 is LNHDA and CDR2 is SQIVND (reference sequence). The CDR3 length is 14 residues. Profiling relied on immunoSEQ multiplex PCR, and the TCRdb table lists in-frame clones only, not all of them. The sample carries more than 50,000 clones, 75% to 95% recorded once. Sequencing was performed on peripheral blood, taken after pregnancy. The genes are TRBV19 and TRBJ1-2; possible D gene TRBD1, 6 bases. The sequence derives from a female donor in good health, enrolled as a control in a pregnancy study. The CDR3 loop reads CASEGAGAGYGYTF. CDR3 coding DNA: TGTGCCTCCGAAGGGGCAGGGGCTGGATATGGCTACACCTTC.